A single sample is the source of the 14 T cell receptor beta chains below, sequenced in a study of cytomegalovirus exposure and HLA in healthy donors. With 60 Vbeta and 13 Jbeta primers, the PCR was carried out. Using immunoSEQ multiplex PCR, the repertoire was profiled, and TCRdb retains in-frame clones only, with some absent. This table has 100,000 to 150,000 clones, approximately 78% appearing once. The material sequenced was PBMCs. The receptor set was obtained from a woman between 35 and 50 years old in good health and CMV-seropositive.

As for this clone: Likely a read error: the CDR3 ends without its conserved phenylalanine or tryptophan. This chain uses TRBV27 with TRBJ2-2; 7 bases agree with TRBD1. The germline V gene encodes CDR1 MNHEY and CDR2 SMNVEV (reference sequence). V shed 5 bases, J shed 5 bases, and the junction held 8 bases outside the gene matches. This CDR3 has 15 amino acids. This CDR3 is CASSTRPTGTGELFV. Written as DNA, the CDR3 is TGTGCCAGCAGTACACGACCGACAGGGACCGGGGAGCTGTTTGTT.

This clone is a singleton in its sample. The chain joins TRBV28 to TRBJ2-7; 10 positions match TRBD2. With V trimmed by 5 bases and J by 2 bases, 6 bases remained unmatched. Germline CDR1 reads MDHEN; CDR2 reads SYDVKM. The CDR3 is 15 residues long. The CDR3 loop is CASSPASGGAYEQYF. The CDR3 DNA reads as TGTGCCAGCAGTCCCGCTAGCGGGGGTGCCTACGAGCAGTACTTC.

For this clone: The same CDR3 also results from other DNA sequences found in this sample. The chain carries TRBV7-2 and TRBJ1-5; the D gene is possibly TRBD1 (5 bases). Germline CDR1 is SGHTA and CDR2 is FQGNSA. V was pared by 1 base and J by 1 base, with 8 bases between. There are 15 residues in the CDR3. The CDR3: CASSLVGASNQPQHF. Written as DNA, the CDR3 is TGTGCCAGCAGCTTAGTTGGGGCGAGCAATCAGCCCCAGCATTTT.

CDR3 in DNA: TGTGCCTGGGAGGTGGGACAGGGCCTGAACACTGAAGCTTTCTTT. Amino acid sequence: CAWEVGQGLNTEAFF. The V call is TRBV30, the J call TRBJ1-1; 9 bases are shared with TRBD1. CDR1 and CDR2 from the germline V gene are GTSNPN and SVGIG (reference sequence). This CDR3 region has 15 residues. The ends lost 5 bases at V and 0 bases at J; junction bases unmatched: 7.

This clone came up a few times. The V and J genes are TRBV4-2 and TRBJ2-1, with 13 bases aligning to TRBD2. The CDR3 totals 20 residues. Germline trimming cut 0 bases from V and 4 bases from J; bases unmatched to any gene: 12. Germline loops: CDR1 LGHNA, CDR2 YNFKEQ. CDR3 loop: CASSQDIFARLAGGYNEQFF. CDR3 nucleotide sequence: TGTGCCAGCAGCCAAGATATCTTCGCGCGACTAGCGGGGGGATACAATGAGCAGTTCTTC.

This clone was observed a handful of times. The chain is built from TRBV29-1 and TRBJ1-1; D call uncertain. V was clipped by 7 bases and J by 8 bases, with 11 bases between them. The V gene's germline CDR1 is SQVTM and CDR2 ANQGSEA. The CDR3 is 10 residues long. The chain's CDR3 is CSGGESEAFF. The CDR3 region has the DNA TGCAGCGGAGGCGAATCCGAAGCTTTCTTT. Full variable domain (remainder filled in from reference TRBV29-1 and TRBJ1-1): SAVISQKPSRDICQRGTSLTIQCQVDSQVTMMFWYRQQPGQSLTLIATANQGSEATYESGFVIDKFPISRPNLTFSTLTVSNMSPEDSSIYLCSGGESEAFFGQGTRLTVV.

This sequence joins TRBV11-1 and TRBJ1-5, with TRBD1 matching 9 bases. V lost 2 bases to trimming and J lost 0 bases; unmatched junction nucleotides: 11. Germline lookup yields CDR1 SGHAT and CDR2 FQDESV (reference sequence). The CDR3 runs to 19 residues. CDR3 in amino acids: CASSLPVPGQGTSNQPQHF. The CDR3 DNA is TGTGCCAGCAGCTTACCTGTCCCGGGACAGGGTACTAGCAATCAGCCCCAGCATTTT.

The chain uses TRBV7-3 and TRBJ2-7; 9 nucleotides align to TRBD1. V shed 1 base, J shed 6 bases, and the junction held 1 base outside the gene matches. Per the germline V gene, CDR1 is SGHTA and CDR2 is FQGTGA. CDR3 size: 13 residues. CDR3 DNA sequence: TGTGCCAGCAGCTTAAAGGACAGGGGCGAGCAGTACTTC. As protein: CASSLKDRGEQYF.

The chain has TRBV19 and TRBJ2-5; 7 bases fit TRBD1. The CDR3 has 15 residues. With 4 bases clipped from V and 5 bases from J, the junction kept 10 bases outside the gene matches. CDR1 is LNHDA, CDR2 SQIVND, per germline (reference sequence). CDR3 DNA: TGTGCCAGTAGTACTTTGACAGGGATCGAGGAGACCCAGTACTTC. Translating gives CASSTLTGIEETQYF.

In its sample, this clone was seen once. The V and J genes are TRBV19 and TRBJ2-3; 11 bases fit TRBD2. The CDR3 is made up of 15 amino acids. With V trimmed by 5 bases and J by 2 bases, 3 bases remained unmatched. CDR1 LNHDA and CDR2 SQIVND come from the germline V gene (reference sequence). The CDR3 nucleotides read TGTGCCAGTAGTCTACTAGCGGGAGCCACAGATACGCAGTATTTT. It is translated as CASSLLAGATDTQYF.

The rearrangement links TRBV6-6 to TRBJ2-1, with 7 bases aligning to TRBD2. There are 15 residues in the CDR3. V was pared by 6 bases and J by 6 bases, with 11 bases of the junction left unmatched. Germline loops: CDR1 MNHNY, CDR2 SVGAGI (reference sequence). For the CDR3, the DNA is TGTGCCAGCAGCCCCGGGCGGGAGAGAGGCAATGAGCAGTTCTTC. Encoded protein: CASSPGRERGNEQFF.

This rearrangement joins TRBV5-1 to TRBJ1-2; TRBD1 agrees at 7 bases. This CDR3 region has 16 residues. From germline, CDR1 is SGHRS and CDR2 YFSETQ. Trimming cost V 6 bases and J 0 bases; bases outside gene matches: 11. For the CDR3, the DNA is TGCGCCAGCAACCCGGGACAGACGCTAGCTAACTATGGCTACACCTTC. Encoded protein: CASNPGQTLANYGYTF.

V and J are TRBV28 and TRBJ2-4; D uncertain. CDR1 and CDR2 from the germline V gene are MDHEN and SYDVKM. V was shortened by 6 bases and J by 10 bases, with 13 bases between the two germline ends. The CDR3 extends over 12 amino acids. CDR3 sequence (DNA): TGTGCCAGCAGGGGTGTACCGGAGATTCAGTACTTC. Its translation is CASRGVPEIQYF.

This clone was picked up a small number of times. The chain carries TRBV9 and TRBJ2-3; D not certain. V was cut by 0 bases and J by 4 bases, with 12 bases left in between. CDR3 size: 15 residues. The germline CDR1 and CDR2 sequences are SGDLS and YYNGEE. The CDR3 loop reads CASSVEPVGADTQYF. The DNA for the CDR3 is TGTGCCAGCAGCGTAGAGCCGGTGGGCGCAGATACGCAGTATTTT.